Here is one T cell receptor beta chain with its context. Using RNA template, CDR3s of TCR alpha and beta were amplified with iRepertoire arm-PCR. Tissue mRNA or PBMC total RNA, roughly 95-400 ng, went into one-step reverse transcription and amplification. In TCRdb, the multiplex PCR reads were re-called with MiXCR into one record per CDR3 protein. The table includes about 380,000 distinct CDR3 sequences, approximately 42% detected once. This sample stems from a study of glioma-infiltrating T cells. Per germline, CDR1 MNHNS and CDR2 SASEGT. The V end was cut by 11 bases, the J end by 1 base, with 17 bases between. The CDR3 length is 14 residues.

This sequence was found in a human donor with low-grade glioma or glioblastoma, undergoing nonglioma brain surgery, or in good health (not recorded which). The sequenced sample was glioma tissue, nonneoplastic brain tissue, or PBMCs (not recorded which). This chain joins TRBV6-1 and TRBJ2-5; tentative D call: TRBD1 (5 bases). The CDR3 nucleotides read TGTGCCGGCGCAAGACAGAGCCTCCAAGAGACCCAGTACTTC. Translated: CAGARQSLQETQYF.